The rows below give T cell receptor beta chains drawn from one sample of a study of neoadjuvant anti-PD-1 for oral cavity cancer. Generated by immunoSEQ multiplex PCR, the TCRdb table keeps only in-frame clones and is missing some. The table records over 60,000 clones, roughly nine tenths of them present only once. Sample: PBMCs, taken after nivolumab (anti-PD-1) treatment. These receptors were collected from a person between 35 and 79 years old with oral cavity squamous cell carcinoma. Each CDR3 is given with its conserved first and last residue. The order of the fields is J gene, clone size, V gene, D gene, CDR3 DNA, CDR3 protein. A D gene is named only where the DNA matches it firmly. Clone size is shown for a subset of rows, as once, few, many or a class of expanded clone.

TRBJ2-6	.	TRBV2	.	TGTGCCAGCAGGGAGGACACTGGGGCCAACGTCCTGACTTTC	CASREDTGANVLTF
TRBJ1-1	.	TRBV5-1	.	TGCGCCAGCAGCTTGGCGCAGGCGAACACTGAAGCTTTCTTT	CASSLAQANTEAFF
TRBJ1-1	few	TRBV19	.	TGTGCCAGTAGTATAAGTGGCAGGGTTAACACTGAAGCTTTCTTT	CASSISGRVNTEAFF
TRBJ1-5	.	TRBV2	.	TGTGCCAGCAGTGAAGGGGCCGGCGGGGGCACTAGCAATCAGCCCCAGCATTTT	CASSEGAGGGTSNQPQHF
TRBJ1-2	.	TRBV19	.	TGTGCTTCGAGGAGGGGGGGTAGTGAAGGCTACACCTTC	CASRRGGSEGYTF
TRBJ1-1	.	TRBV7-9	.	TGTGCCAGCAGCTTAGGAAGGTTGACTGAAGCTTTCTTT	CASSLGRLTEAFF
TRBJ2-7	.	TRBV5-1	.	TGCGCCAGCTCCCCCCAGGGGTTCCCCGGGGAGCAGTACTTC	CASSPQGFPGEQYF
TRBJ1-5	.	TRBV7-2	.	TGTGCCAGCAGCGCCCGTAGCAATCAGCCCCAGCATTTT	CASSARSNQPQHF
TRBJ2-1	.	TRBV11-2	.	TGTGCCAGCAGCTTTGTCAGGGGAGGATACAATGAGCAGTTCTTC	CASSFVRGGYNEQFF
TRBJ2-6	.	TRBV10-3	.	TGTGCCATCAGTGAAAACAGGGTTGGGGCCAACGTCCTGACTTTC	CAISENRVGANVLTF
TRBJ1-1	.	TRBV5-1	.	TGCGCCAGCAGCTTGGCCCCAGTTTCGAACCGGGTGGAGGCTTTCTTT	CASSLAPVSNRVEAFF
TRBJ1-4	.	TRBV6-1	.	TGTGCCAGCAGTGAAGGGGTAAATGAAAAACTGTTTTTT	CASSEGVNEKLFF
TRBJ2-3	.	TRBV28	.	TGTGCCAGCAGTTTCCCCCCCACGGGAACCTTCAGCACAGATACGCAGTATTTT	CASSFPPTGTFSTDTQYF
TRBJ1-3	.	TRBV5-8	.	TGTGCCAGCAGCTCGCCCATCTACAGGGGAAACACCATATATTTT	CASSSPIYRGNTIYF
TRBJ2-4	.	TRBV5-8	TRBD1	TGTGCCAGCAGCTTCCCGGGACAGCTAAACATTCAGTACTTC	CASSFPGQLNIQYF
TRBJ2-2	.	TRBV28	TRBD2	TGTGCCAGCAGTTATAACCCTAGCGGGACCGGGGAGCTGTTTTTT	CASSYNPSGTGELFF
TRBJ1-4	.	TRBV6-1	.	TGTGCCAGCAGTGAAGTTGGGGTCAGAAATGAAAAACTGTTTTTT	CASSEVGVRNEKLFF
TRBJ2-1	.	TRBV10-3	.	TGTGCCATCAGTGAGTCGACGACTCCGGAGCAGTTCTTC	CAISESTTPEQFF
TRBJ2-7	.	TRBV4-1	TRBD1	TGCGCCAGCAGCCAAGATGTAGGACAGGGGTGGTACGAGCAGTACTTC	CASSQDVGQGWYEQYF
TRBJ2-2	.	TRBV9	.	TGTGCCAGCAGCGCGAGACTATACCCCGGGGAGCTGTTTTTT	CASSARLYPGELFF
TRBJ1-3	.	TRBV11-1	.	TGTGCCAGCAGCTTCGAAACTGGAAACACCATATATTTT	CASSFETGNTIYF
TRBJ2-2	.	TRBV9	.	TGTGCCAGCAGCGTTGGCGGGGCTAACACCGGGGAGCTGTTTTTT	CASSVGGANTGELFF
TRBJ2-2	medium-sized	TRBV10-1	TRBD1	TGCGCCAGCAGTGATTCGTACAGGGGGTCGAAAAGTGGGACCGGGGAGCTGTTTTTT	CASSDSYRGSKSGTGELFF
TRBJ2-3	.	TRBV10-2	.	TGCGCCAGCCGGTCTTCAACGGATACGCAGTATTTT	CASRSSTDTQYF
TRBJ1-3	.	TRBV30	.	TGTGCCTGGAGTGTACAAACAGGGCACGGAAACACCATATATTTT	CAWSVQTGHGNTIYF
TRBJ1-1	.	TRBV9	TRBD1	TGTGCCAGCACCTCCCTGGACAGGTGGGAACCCCTTGAAGCTTTCTTT	CASTSLDRWEPLEAFF
TRBJ1-5	.	TRBV5-1	.	TGCGCCAGCAGCTTGGGGCAGGGCCTCAATCAGCCCCAGCATTTT	CASSLGQGLNQPQHF
TRBJ1-5	.	TRBV11-1	.	TGTGCCAGCAGCCCGTCAAGAAATCAGCCCCAGCATTTT	CASSPSRNQPQHF
TRBJ2-5	.	TRBV10-1	.	TGCGCCAGCAGTGAGTCGGGGGAAGAGACCCAGTACTTC	CASSESGEETQYF
TRBJ1-2	few	TRBV7-9	.	TGTGCCAGCAGCTTAGGTCCAGGGGTGAACTATGGCTACACCTTC	CASSLGPGVNYGYTF
TRBJ2-7	.	TRBV6-5	.	TGTGCCAGCAGTACTACAGGTTTCTACGAGCAGTACTTC	CASSTTGFYEQYF
TRBJ1-2	.	TRBV11-2	.	TGTGCCAGCAGCAGAGACGGGACATACGGAGGCTACACCTTC	CASSRDGTYGGYTF
TRBJ2-3	.	TRBV28	TRBD1	TGTGCCAGCAGTGGAGGACAGGGGGTAGATACGCAGTATTTT	CASSGGQGVDTQYF
TRBJ2-1	.	TRBV11-3	.	TGTGCCAGCAGCTTGGCGGACAGCGGTGACAATGAGCAGTTCTTC	CASSLADSGDNEQFF
TRBJ2-1	.	TRBV2	.	TGTGCCAGCACTGTAGCGCTAGAAGGAAATGAGCAGTTCTTC	CASTVALEGNEQFF
TRBJ1-2	.	TRBV2	.	TGTGCCAGCAGGCCTTTCTACGGAGGCGATGGCTACACCTTC	CASRPFYGGDGYTF
TRBJ2-3	.	TRBV5-6	.	TGTGCCAGCATGTGGAGGGGGGATTACACAGATACGCAGTATTTT	CASMWRGDYTDTQYF
TRBJ1-4	few	TRBV11-2	.	TGTGCCAGCAGCTTACAGGGAAGTTTAGAAGAAAAACTGTTTTTT	CASSLQGSLEEKLFF
TRBJ2-7	.	TRBV28	TRBD1	TGTGCCAGCAGACCGGGACAGGGGTCTTACGAGCAGTACTTC	CASRPGQGSYEQYF
TRBJ1-2	.	TRBV28	TRBD1	TGTGCCAGCAGTCCCAGGGCCGGGACAGGGGGCAGCTACACCTTC	CASSPRAGTGGSYTF
TRBJ1-2	.	TRBV5-5	.	TGTGCCAGCAGCTTGTCAGGAGACTGGTACTATGGCTACACCTTC	CASSLSGDWYYGYTF
TRBJ1-1	.	TRBV5-1	.	TGCGCCAGCAGCTTTACAGGGTATTCTGAAGCTTTCTTT	CASSFTGYSEAFF
TRBJ2-7	.	TRBV30	.	TGTGCCTGGAGTGTATTAGGGGCAGGTAACGAGCAGTACTTC	CAWSVLGAGNEQYF
TRBJ1-2	.	TRBV4-1	.	TGCGCCAGCAGCCAGCCGGGACACCGAGATTATGGCTACACCTTC	CASSQPGHRDYGYTF
TRBJ1-1	.	TRBV2	.	TGTGCCAGCAGTGATCAGTCGACAGCTTGGGACACTGAAGCTTTCTTT	CASSDQSTAWDTEAFF
TRBJ2-3	.	TRBV28	.	TGTGCCAGCAGTTTAGCTAGTAGGGCCACAGATACGCAGTATTTT	CASSLASRATDTQYF
TRBJ1-1	.	TRBV27	.	TGTGCCAGCAGTTTTGCCTTTCAAGGCACTGAAGCTTTCTTT	CASSFAFQGTEAFF
TRBJ2-3	once	TRBV7-8	.	TGTGCCAGCAGCTTTTCCGAGTCAGATACGCAGTATTTT	CASSFSESDTQYF
TRBJ1-3	.	TRBV9	.	TGTGCCAGCAGCGACACGGGGTCTGGAAACACCATATATTTT	CASSDTGSGNTIYF
TRBJ2-1	.	TRBV19	.	TGTGCCAGTAGTCCCTGGACAGAAAACAATGAGCAGTTCTTC	CASSPWTENNEQFF